The 10 T cell receptor beta chains given below trace back to one sample, sequenced in a study of tumor-infiltrating lymphocytes in primary liver carcinoma (dated by TCRdb to about 2017). Total RNA and DNA were co-extracted without cell sorting from around 20-30 mg of bulk tissue using the AllPrep DNA/RNA mini kit. TCRdb records Illumina HiSeq 2500 as the sequencer. TCRbeta-specific cDNA was reverse-transcribed from 500 ng total RNA using a constant-region primer and ProtoScript II reverse transcriptase. Construction of the TCRbeta libraries relied on three nested rounds of multiplex PCR, following a slightly modified ARM-PCR procedure. Multiplex TRBV1-TRBV30 forward primers and a Cbeta reverse primer were used in the first two PCR rounds, each of which was run for 10 to 11 cycles. TCRdb reprocessed the public reads (quality trimming at Q25 with fastp, clone calling with MiXCR) and kept in-frame beta chains. Merged by CDR3 protein, the rows form single entries marked with the most common genes and DNA. This sample has approximately 60,000 distinct CDR3 sequences in its table, and over 65% of those were observed once. The ten largest clones take up around 60% of the sample.

The specimen was liver tumor tissue from sampling region 2. The cell subset or site label on this specimen signifies: tumor region T2, inferior pole. These receptor sequences come from a man in his forties or fifties with primary liver carcinoma and hepatitis B virus infection.

Remarks on this clonotype: The conserved phenylalanine or tryptophan is not found at the CDR3 terminus, so this likely reflects a read error. The limits of the CDR3 on the DNA are not certain, so only TCRdb's listed CDR3 is given. This chain's CDR3 is CDISQTPGGGKETQYS. The chain uses TRBV11-2 and TRBJ2-5; the tabulated D call, TRBD2, remains unverified against the DNA. The length of the CDR3 is 16 amino acids, counting both ends. Per germline, CDR1 SGHAT and CDR2 FQNNGV.

Concerning this clonotype itself: The junction shows a germline mismatch at one end, possibly a read error. The chain recombines TRBV4-2 with TRBJ1-1; D is possibly TRBD1 (6 bases). Germline V lookup: CDR1 LGHNA, CDR2 YNFKEQ. This CDR3 comprises 17 residues. The CDR3 here is CASSQEYVQGFWTEAFF. In DNA form, the CDR3 reads TGTGCCAGTAGCCAAGAGTATGTACAGGGTTTTTGGACTGAAGCTTTCTTT.

This chain links TRBV12-3 or TRBV12-4 with TRBJ1-4; possible D gene TRBD1, 5 bases. The length of the CDR3 is 16 residues. Trimming took off 5 bases at V and 5 bases at J, with 18 bases between the two ends. The CDR3 DNA follows: TGTGCCAGCAGTCTACAGGCGGAAAGCGTCAATGAAAAACTGTTTTTT. Translated, it gives CASSLQAESVNEKLFF.

The gene calls are TRBV29-1 and TRBJ2-3; D is unclear. This CDR3 comprises 14 residues. From germline, CDR1 is SQVTM and CDR2 ANQGSEA. Trimming took 3 bases from V and 5 from J, leaving 15 bases between them. The CDR3 protein is CSVDTRGRIDTQYF. CDR3 nucleotides: TGCAGCGTTGATACCCGAGGTCGCATAGATACGCAGTATTTT.

This chain connects TRBV29-1 to TRBJ2-1, with D uncertain. V was cut by 8 bases and J by 5 bases, with 10 bases left in between. Looked up from germline, CDR1 is SQVTM and CDR2 is ANQGSEA. The CDR3 extends over 11 amino acids. The CDR3 here is CSLKSNNEQFF. The CDR3 bases are TGCAGCCTTAAAAGCAACAATGAGCAGTTCTTC.

As for this clonotype: Likely a read error: the CDR3 ends without its conserved phenylalanine or tryptophan. The genes are TRBV12-3 or TRBV12-4 and TRBJ2-7, with D hard to call. Trimming removed 6 bases from V and 4 bases from J, with 10 bases in between. This CDR3 region has 12 residues. The CDR3 sequence: CASSRTTYEQYL. The CDR3 nucleotides are TGTGCCAGCAGCCGGACGACTTACGAGCAGTACCTC.

As to this clonotype: One end of the junction does not line up with germline, which may come from a read error. CDR3 DNA: TGTGCCAACAGCTTCGGGACAGGGGCTAGAGATGAGCAGTTCTTC. This translates into CANSFGTGARDEQFF. The genes are TRBV11-2 and TRBJ2-1; 10 bases are shared with TRBD1. This CDR3 spans 15 amino acids. Germline assignment: CDR1 SGHAT and CDR2 FQNNGV.

This clonotype was recorded many times. V and J are TRBV13 and TRBJ2-1; 9 bases align to TRBD2. Germline V gene data show CDR1 as PRHDT and CDR2 as FYEKMQ (reference sequence). The CDR3 sequence is 15 residues long. The V and J ends lost 4 bases and 4 bases, in that order; junction bases with no gene match: 5. CDR3 in DNA: TGTGCCAGCAGCTGGGCGGGAGGGGTGTACAATGAGCAGTTCTTC. Its protein product is CASSWAGGVYNEQFF.

Remarks on this clonotype: This could be a read error, since a much larger clone is one nucleotide away. The chain combines TRBV5-1 with TRBJ2-1; the D gene could be TRBD1 or TRBD2 (5 bases each). This CDR3 is built from 15 residues. Germline lookup yields CDR1 SGHRS and CDR2 YFSETQ. The CDR3 DNA follows: TGCGACAGCAGCTTGGATGGGACCTCCTACAATGAGCAGTTCTTC. As protein: CDSSLDGTSYNEQFF.

As regards this clonotype: One end of the junction fails to match germline, which may point to a read error. The V call is TRBV11-2, the J call TRBJ2-1, with no clear D. From germline, CDR1 is SGHAT and CDR2 FQNNGV. This CDR3 region has 14 residues. The CDR3 is CATGLYRLVSEQFF. In DNA form, the CDR3 reads TGCGCCACCGGCTTATACCGGCTAGTTAGTGAGCAGTTCTTC.